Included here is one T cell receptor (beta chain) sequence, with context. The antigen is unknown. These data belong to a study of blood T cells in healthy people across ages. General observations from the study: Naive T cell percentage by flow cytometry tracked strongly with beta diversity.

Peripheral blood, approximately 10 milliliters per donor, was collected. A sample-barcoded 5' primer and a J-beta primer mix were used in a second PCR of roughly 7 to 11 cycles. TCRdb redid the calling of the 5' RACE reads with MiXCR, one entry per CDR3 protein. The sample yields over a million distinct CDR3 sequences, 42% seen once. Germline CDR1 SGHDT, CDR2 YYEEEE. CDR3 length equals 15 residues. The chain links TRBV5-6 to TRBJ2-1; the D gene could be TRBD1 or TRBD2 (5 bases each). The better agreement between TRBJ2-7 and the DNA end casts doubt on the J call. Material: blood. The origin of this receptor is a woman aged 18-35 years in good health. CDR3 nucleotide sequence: TGTGCCAGCAGCTTTCAAGGGACCTTTTACAATGAGCAGTACTTC. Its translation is CASSFQGTFYNEQYF.